The table lists the clone carrying this T cell receptor beta chain with a few counts. Primers used in a second PCR of roughly 7 to 11 cycles were a sample-barcoded 5' primer and a J-beta primer mix. TCRdb itself ran the 5' RACE reads through MiXCR, one entry per CDR3 protein. The profile shows 540,000 or so distinct CDR3 sequences, approximately 25% of them singletons. The sample is drawn from a study of blood T cells in healthy people across ages. With 4 bases removed from V and 2 bases from J, the gap between germline ends came to 15 bases. CDR1 SGHTA and CDR2 FQGNSA come from the germline V gene. The CDR3 has 15 residues. These data were also filed under a second study, of T cells of mothers and their children.

The receptor comes from a boy between 10 and 17 years old in good health. Input material: blood. The genes are TRBV7-2 and TRBJ2-7; TRBD1 is a possible D gene (5 bases). In DNA, the CDR3 is TGTGCCAGCAGCTCCTCATCGACAGTTGCCTACGAGCAGTACTTC. Translated, it gives CASSSSSTVAYEQYF.